These T cell receptor beta chains were read from a single sample in a study of shared clonotypes between healthy human individuals. Sequenced by immunoSEQ multiplex PCR; TCRdb stores in-frame clones only, minus some. The profile shows a few hundred thousand clones, approximately 97% of them singletons. Sequences were obtained from naive CD4+ T cells sorted from blood. The receptors were sampled from a woman in her twenties or thirties in good health. The conserved cysteine and the conserved F or W are not part of the CDR3 here. D genes are given only for firm matches. The listing skips clone size in some rows; elsewhere it reads once, few, many or a size class.

clone size | D gene | J gene | V gene | CDR3 protein
- | TRBD1 | TRBJ2-3 | TRBV28 | ASLFGRGQGNGAQY
- | - | TRBJ1-1 | TRBV28 | ASSLDWDRLNTEAF
- | - | TRBJ1-4 | TRBV28 | ASGAKGVWEKLF
- | TRBD2 | TRBJ2-7 | TRBV5-1 | ASSPALAGTAEQY
- | TRBD1 | TRBJ2-2 | TRBV28 | ASRDRTGGGGELF
- | TRBD2 | TRBJ2-7 | TRBV28 | ASSRGLVPYEQY
- | TRBD1 | TRBJ2-1 | TRBV6-1 | ASMRLSGTGEV
once | - | TRBJ1-1 | TRBV6-5 | ASRGVNTEAF
- | - | TRBJ2-7 | TRBV18 | ASSATGEQY
- | TRBD1 | TRBJ1-1 | TRBV28 | ATYRGLNTEAF
- | TRBD1 | TRBJ2-7 | TRBV7-9 | ASSQEGTGGYHEQY
- | TRBD2 | TRBJ2-5 | TRBV6-5 | ASSSRLARQETQY
- | TRBD2 | TRBJ2-1 | TRBV19 | ASSIRGLKDNEQF
- | TRBD1 | TRBJ2-2 | TRBV28 | ASRTGTNTGELF
- | TRBD1 | TRBJ2-7 | TRBV5-1 | ASSLGGGTGTYEQY
- | - | TRBJ1-4 | TRBV7-9 | ASGRGQGEKLF
- | TRBD2 | TRBJ2-2 | TRBV28 | GVLAGNTGELF
- | - | TRBJ2-7 | TRBV6-1 | ASTQSIHEQY